These 22 T cell receptor beta chains came from one sample sequenced in a study of post-analysis software for immune sequencing data. Overall study results and limits: Compared with controls, patients had more of about 5 TRBV segments, including TRBV5-6, TRBV5-1 and TRBV20-1.

These receptors lack a known antigen. Unique molecular identifiers had been added to the TCR beta cDNA libraries. From the PCR reads, TCRdb called clonotypes with MiXCR, one entry per CDR3 protein. The sample has some 450,000 distinct CDR3 sequences, under 55% seen once. The sequenced material came from blood. Every receptor here comes from a girl aged 5-17 years with multiple sclerosis.

The V call is TRBV2, the J call TRBJ2-1; D is possibly TRBD2 (5 bases). This CDR3 has 15 amino acids. Looked up from germline, CDR1 is SNHLY and CDR2 is FYNNEI. The ends were cut back, 2 bases at V and 8 bases at J, with 16 bases in the middle. For the CDR3, the DNA is TGTGCCAGCAGTGAACTGGCGGGTAGCTGGTATGAGCAGTTCTTC. Translating it yields CASSELAGSWYEQFF.

V is TRBV6-1 and J is TRBJ1-3, with 7 bases aligning to TRBD1. The CDR3 loop spans 14 amino acids. CDR1 is MNHNS, CDR2 SASEGT, per germline. The junction had 5 bases not matched to a gene; V was cut back by 5 bases and J by 4 bases. The CDR3 region is CASSQDRMGNTIYF. The CDR3 nucleotides read TGTGCCAGCAGTCAGGACAGGATGGGAAACACCATATATTTT.

This clonotype was seen more than once but under ten times. The CDR3 DNA follows: TGTGCCAGCAGCCAACCGTGGGTAGCGTACGAGCAGTACTTC. It codes for CASSQPWVAYEQYF. This chain joins TRBV6-5 and TRBJ2-7; the D gene is possibly TRBD2 (5 bases). Germline V CDR1 and CDR2: MNHEY, SVGAGI. V was pared by 6 bases and J by 4 bases, with 16 bases between. The length of the CDR3 is 14 residues.

This chain uses TRBV7-9 with TRBJ2-7, with 12 bases fitting TRBD2. The CDR3 runs to 16 residues. CDR1 and CDR2 from the germline V gene are SEHNR and FQNEAQ (reference sequence). With V trimmed by 6 bases and J by 5 bases, 11 bases remained unmatched. CDR3 nucleotide sequence: TGTGCCAGCAGTCCTTCCTGGACTAGCGGGAACAACGAGCAGTACTTC. As protein: CASSPSWTSGNNEQYF.

The chain recombines TRBV12-3 or TRBV12-4 with TRBJ2-5, with a weak D call TRBD1 (6 bases). This CDR3 has 14 residues. V was trimmed by 6 bases and J by 2 bases, leaving 13 bases between them. The CDR3 loop is CASRATGNQETQYF. The CDR3 coding sequence is TGTGCCAGCAGGGCTACAGGGAATCAAGAGACCCAGTACTTC.

The CDR3 DNA reads TGCAGCGTTGATGGGGGACTCGCCGACGATGAGCAGTTCTTC. Protein sequence: CSVDGGLADDEQFF. V usage is TRBV29-1 and J usage is TRBJ2-1, with TRBD2 as a possible D gene (6 bases). Germline lookup yields CDR1 SQVTM and CDR2 ANQGSEA. CDR3 length: 14 amino acids. Trimming took 3 bases from V and 8 from J, leaving 17 bases between them.

The chain links TRBV4-3 to TRBJ2-4, with a possible D match to TRBD2 (6 bases). Trimming shortened V by 0 bases and J by 13 bases, and 19 bases separated the two germline ends. Germline CDR1 and CDR2: LGHNA and YSLEER. CDR3 length: 15 amino acids. This CDR3 reads CASSQDAGPLVEQYF. Written as DNA, the CDR3 is TGCGCCAGCAGCCAAGATGCGGGACCTTTGGTAGAGCAGTACTTC.

The gene calls are TRBV6-2 or TRBV6-3 and TRBJ1-1, with D tentatively TRBD1 (5 bases). The V end was cut by 1 base, the J end by 0 bases, with 9 bases between. This CDR3 has 15 residues. The germline V gene encodes CDR1 MNHEY and CDR2 SVGEGT. CDR3 residues: CASSYWGAMNTEAFF. CDR3 in DNA: TGTGCCAGCAGTTACTGGGGCGCCATGAACACTGAAGCTTTCTTT.

This sequence joins TRBV7-8 and TRBJ2-3; TRBD1 is a possible D gene (6 bases). The CDR3 consists of 16 residues. The germline V gene has CDR1 SGHVS and CDR2 FQNEAQ. V was cut by 0 bases and J by 6 bases, with 16 bases left in between. DNA for the CDR3: TGTGCCAGCAGCTTAGCGGGGGCTAGCAACCGGGATACGCAGTATTTT. As protein: CASSLAGASNRDTQYF.

The chain uses TRBV5-1 and TRBJ2-7; 10 bases are a match to TRBD2. This CDR3 has 15 amino acids. Germline trimming cut 4 bases from V and 3 bases from J; bases unmatched to any gene: 7. Germline CDR1 is SGHRS and CDR2 is YFSETQ. CDR3 nucleotides: TGCGCCAGCAGCCAAACCGGGACTAGCGACTACGAGCAGTACTTC. Residues: CASSQTGTSDYEQYF.

V usage is TRBV5-1 and J usage is TRBJ1-2; D is uncertain. V gave up 2 bases and J gave up 0 bases, with 11 bases separating them. This CDR3 region has 15 residues. Germline V gene sequence: CDR1 SGHRS, CDR2 YFSETQ. This CDR3 reads CASSFASDTNYGYTF. CDR3 DNA sequence: TGCGCCAGCAGCTTTGCGTCAGATACTAACTATGGCTACACCTTC.

The chain employs TRBV7-2 and TRBJ2-7; D uncertain. The CDR3 totals 15 residues. V was trimmed by 1 base and J by 4 bases, leaving 14 bases between them. The V gene's germline CDR1 is SGHTA and CDR2 FQGNSA. The CDR3 loop reads CASSLEVSLGYEQYF. The CDR3 DNA reads TGTGCCAGCAGCTTAGAAGTTTCCCTGGGGTACGAGCAGTACTTC.

The chain links TRBV29-1 to TRBJ2-4; D ambiguous. Near its end, the DNA agrees better with TRBJ2-5, so the J call may be wrong. CDR3 length: 14 amino acids. CDR1 and CDR2 (germline): SQVTM, ANQGSEA. The DNA for the CDR3 is TGCAGCGTTGAAGGGCTGACCGGAGATGGGACCCAGTACTTC. Translating it yields CSVEGLTGDGTQYF.

As DNA, the CDR3 is TGCGCCAGCAGCCTGAGGACAGATTCCCGACCCTACGAGCAGTACTTC. It translates to CASSLRTDSRPYEQYF. This chain joins TRBV5-1 and TRBJ2-7; the D gene is possibly TRBD1 (6 bases). The germline V gene encodes CDR1 SGHRS and CDR2 YFSETQ. V was shortened by 4 bases and J by 2 bases, with 19 bases between the two germline ends. This CDR3 comprises 16 residues.

The chain couples TRBV7-6 to TRBJ2-7; 7 nucleotides agree with TRBD1. Germline CDR1 SGHVS, CDR2 FNYEAQ. The trim removed 4 bases at V and 3 bases at J, leaving 9 bases unmatched. The CDR3 loop spans 15 amino acids. CDR3 nucleotides: TGTGCCAGCAGCTCCGGTCTTACAGGGGACTACGAGCAGTACTTC. Translating it yields CASSSGLTGDYEQYF.

The chain links TRBV2 to TRBJ1-5; possibly TRBD1 for D (6 bases). CDR3 length equals 18 residues. V was trimmed by 5 bases and J by 0 bases, leaving 20 bases between them. In germline, CDR1 is SNHLY, CDR2 FYNNEI. CDR3 in amino acids: CASSRGGLLVYSNQPQHF. The DNA of the CDR3 is TGTGCCAGCAGTCGAGGGGGACTTTTGGTGTATAGCAATCAGCCCCAGCATTTT.

J is TRBJ2-5 and V is TRBV15, with D perhaps matching TRBD2 (5 bases). The CDR3 runs to 14 residues. Looked up from germline, CDR1 is LNHNV and CDR2 is YYDKDF (reference sequence). V was trimmed by 0 bases and J by 4 bases, leaving 9 bases between them. CDR3 region: CATSRDSGRETQYF. CDR3 nucleotides: TGTGCCACCAGCAGAGATTCGGGGAGAGAGACCCAGTACTTC.

In its sample, this clonotype was seen a few times. This rearrangement joins TRBV12-3 or TRBV12-4 to TRBJ2-3; D not resolved. CDR3 size: 15 residues. V lost 5 bases and J 0 bases, leaving 12 bases between the germline ends. CDR3 DNA sequence: TGTGCCAGCAGTCCGTTCGCCGGGAGCACAGATACGCAGTATTTT. It encodes CASSPFAGSTDTQYF.

J is TRBJ2-3 and V is TRBV9, with D uncertain. There are 10 residues in the CDR3. V lost 5 bases and J 4 bases, leaving 2 bases between the germline ends. Germline V gives CDR1 SGDLS, CDR2 YYNGEE. CDR3 loop: CASRPDTQYF. CDR3 sequence (DNA): TGTGCCAGCAGACCAGATACGCAGTATTTT.

The CDR3 bases are TGTGCCAGCAGCGTGGGGGGCGCGGCCAAAAACATTCAGTACTTC. Translation: CASSVGGAAKNIQYF. The chain couples TRBV6-1 to TRBJ2-4, with D perhaps matching TRBD1 or TRBD2 (6 bases each). The CDR3 is made up of 15 amino acids. Germline CDR1 reads MNHNS; CDR2 reads SASEGT. V lost 6 bases and J 1 base, leaving 13 bases between the germline ends.

This sequence joins TRBV3-1 and TRBJ2-1, with TRBD2 as a possible D gene (6 bases). The CDR3 totals 17 residues. Germline V CDR1 and CDR2: LGHDT, YNNKEL (reference sequence). Trimming removed 1 base at V and 2 bases at J, with 15 bases between. The CDR3 DNA follows: TGTGCCAGCAGCCAAGTTTTTGGGCGGGGAGCCTACAATGAGCAGTTCTTC. Its translation: CASSQVFGRGAYNEQFF.

V and J are TRBV20-1 and TRBJ1-4; possible D gene TRBD1, 6 bases. Trimming took off 5 bases at V and 6 bases at J, with 25 bases between the two ends. This CDR3 region has 17 residues. Germline CDR1 reads DFQATT; CDR2 reads SNEGSKA (reference sequence). The CDR3, as DNA: TGCAGTGCTGGGGCCCAGGGAAGGGGGGACGGGGATGAAAAACTGTTTTTT. This translates into CSAGAQGRGDGDEKLFF.